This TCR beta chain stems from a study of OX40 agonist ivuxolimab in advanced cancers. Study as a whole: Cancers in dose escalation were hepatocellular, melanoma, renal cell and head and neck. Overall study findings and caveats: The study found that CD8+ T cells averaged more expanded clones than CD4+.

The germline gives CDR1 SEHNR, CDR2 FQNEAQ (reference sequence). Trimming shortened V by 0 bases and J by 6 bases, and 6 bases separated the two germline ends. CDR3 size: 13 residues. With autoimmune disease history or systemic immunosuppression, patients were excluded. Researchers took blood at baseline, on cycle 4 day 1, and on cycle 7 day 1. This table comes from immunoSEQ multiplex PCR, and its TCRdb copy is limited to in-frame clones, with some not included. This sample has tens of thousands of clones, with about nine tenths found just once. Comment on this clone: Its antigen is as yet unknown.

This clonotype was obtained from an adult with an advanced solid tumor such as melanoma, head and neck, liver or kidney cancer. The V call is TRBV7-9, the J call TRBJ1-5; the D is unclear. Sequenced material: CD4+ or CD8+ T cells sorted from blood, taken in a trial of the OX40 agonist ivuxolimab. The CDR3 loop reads CASSLAGSQPQHF. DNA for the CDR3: TGTGCCAGCAGCTTAGCGGGAAGTCAGCCCCAGCATTTT.